In its sample, the clone carrying this TCR beta chain was seen many times. Its antigen is undetermined. TCRdb recomputed calls from the 5' RACE reads with MiXCR, one row per CDR3 protein. The sample records over 700,000 distinct CDR3 sequences, roughly 19% being singletons. The data stem from a study of CD8 T cells in ankylosing spondylitis. Study results and caveats: Within ankylosing spondylitis blood, a TCR beta motif made up of roughly eight highly homologous variants appeared to be characteristic. Disease-linked clones had a CD8+ phenotype and relatively low frequency in peripheral blood. Enrichment of disease-linked clones was reportedly significant in matched ankylosing spondylitis synovial fluid.

The CDR3 is made up of 14 amino acids. V shed 2 bases and J 5 bases; nucleotides not matched to a gene: 6. Germline CDR1 is SGHRS and CDR2 is YFSETQ. The clonotype was recovered from a male donor with ankylosing spondylitis. The chain is built from TRBV5-1 and TRBJ2-7, with 8 positions matching TRBD2. Material for sequencing was blood, either unsorted or a sorted T cell fraction (not recorded which). The CDR3 loop is CASSFTSGTDEQYF. CDR3 bases: TGCGCCAGCAGCTTTACTAGCGGAACTGACGAGCAGTACTTC.